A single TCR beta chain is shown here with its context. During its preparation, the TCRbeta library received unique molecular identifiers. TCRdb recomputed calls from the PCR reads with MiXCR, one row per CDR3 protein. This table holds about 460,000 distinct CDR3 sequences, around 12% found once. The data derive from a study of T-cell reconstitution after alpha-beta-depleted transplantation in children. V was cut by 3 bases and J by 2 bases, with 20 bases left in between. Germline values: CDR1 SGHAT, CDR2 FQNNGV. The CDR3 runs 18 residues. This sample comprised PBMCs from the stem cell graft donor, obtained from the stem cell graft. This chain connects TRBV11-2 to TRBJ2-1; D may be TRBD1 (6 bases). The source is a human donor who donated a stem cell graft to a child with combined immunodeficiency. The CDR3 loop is CASSFEDRPTITYNEQFF. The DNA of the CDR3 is TGTGCCAGCAGCTTCGAGGACAGACCAACTATTACCTACAATGAGCAGTTCTTC.